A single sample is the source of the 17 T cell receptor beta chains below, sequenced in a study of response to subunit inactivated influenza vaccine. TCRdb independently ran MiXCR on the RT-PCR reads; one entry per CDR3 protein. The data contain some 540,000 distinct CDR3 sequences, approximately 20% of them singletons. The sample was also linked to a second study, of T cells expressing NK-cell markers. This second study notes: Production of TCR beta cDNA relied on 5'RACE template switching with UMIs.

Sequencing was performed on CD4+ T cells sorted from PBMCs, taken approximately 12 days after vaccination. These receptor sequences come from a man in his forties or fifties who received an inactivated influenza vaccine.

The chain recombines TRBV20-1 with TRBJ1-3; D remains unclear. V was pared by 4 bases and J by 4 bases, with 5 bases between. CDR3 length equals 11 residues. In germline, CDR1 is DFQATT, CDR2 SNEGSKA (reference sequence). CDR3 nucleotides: TGCAGTGCTAAGAGGGGAAACACCATATATTTT. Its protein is CSAKRGNTIYF.

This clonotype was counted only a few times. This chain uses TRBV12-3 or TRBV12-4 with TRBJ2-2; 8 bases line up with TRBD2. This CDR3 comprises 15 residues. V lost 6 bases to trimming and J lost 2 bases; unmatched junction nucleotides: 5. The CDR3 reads CASRTGLANTGELFF. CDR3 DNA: TGTGCCAGCAGAACAGGACTAGCCAACACCGGGGAGCTGTTTTTT.

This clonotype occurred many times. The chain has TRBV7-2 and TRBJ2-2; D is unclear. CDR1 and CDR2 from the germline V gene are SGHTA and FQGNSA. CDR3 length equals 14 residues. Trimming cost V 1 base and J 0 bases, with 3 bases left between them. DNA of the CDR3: TGTGCCAGCAGCTTAGTGTCGAACACCGGGGAGCTGTTTTTT. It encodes CASSLVSNTGELFF.

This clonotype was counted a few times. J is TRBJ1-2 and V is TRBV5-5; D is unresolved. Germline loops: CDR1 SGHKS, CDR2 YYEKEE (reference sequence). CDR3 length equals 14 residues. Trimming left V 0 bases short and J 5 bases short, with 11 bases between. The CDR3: CASSLANWEYGYTF. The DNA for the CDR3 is TGTGCCAGCAGCTTGGCGAACTGGGAGTATGGCTACACCTTC. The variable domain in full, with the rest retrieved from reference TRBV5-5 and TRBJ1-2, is DAGVTQSPTHLIKTRGQQVTLRCSPISGHKSVSWYQQVLGQGPQFIFQYYEKEERGRGNFPDRFSARQFPNYSSELNVNALLLGDSALYLCASSLANWEYGYTFGSGTRLTVV.

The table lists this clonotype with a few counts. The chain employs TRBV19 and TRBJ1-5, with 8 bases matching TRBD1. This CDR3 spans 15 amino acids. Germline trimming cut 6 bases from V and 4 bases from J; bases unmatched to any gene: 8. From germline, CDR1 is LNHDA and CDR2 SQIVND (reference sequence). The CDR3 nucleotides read TGTGCCAGTAGATCACCGGGACAGGCTAATCAGCCCCAGCATTTT. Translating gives CASRSPGQANQPQHF.

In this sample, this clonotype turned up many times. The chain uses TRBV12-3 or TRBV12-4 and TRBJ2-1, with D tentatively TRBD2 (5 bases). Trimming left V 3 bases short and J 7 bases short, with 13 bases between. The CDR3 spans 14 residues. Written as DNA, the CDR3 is TGTGCCAGCAGTTTTGCCGGGGTGGGTAATGAGCAGTTCTTC. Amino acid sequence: CASSFAGVGNEQFF.

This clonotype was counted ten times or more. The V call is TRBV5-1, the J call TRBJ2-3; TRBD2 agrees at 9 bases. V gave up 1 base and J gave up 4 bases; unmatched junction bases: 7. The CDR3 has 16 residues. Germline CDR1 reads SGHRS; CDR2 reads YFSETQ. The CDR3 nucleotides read TGCGCCAGCAGCTTGCTTAAACTAGCGGGCCCAGATACGCAGTATTTT. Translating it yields CASSLLKLAGPDTQYF.

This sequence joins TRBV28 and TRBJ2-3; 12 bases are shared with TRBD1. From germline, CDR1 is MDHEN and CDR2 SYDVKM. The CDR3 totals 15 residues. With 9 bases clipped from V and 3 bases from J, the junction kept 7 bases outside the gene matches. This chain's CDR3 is CASGTGGDETDTQYF. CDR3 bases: TGTGCCAGTGGGACAGGGGGCGATGAGACAGATACGCAGTATTTT.

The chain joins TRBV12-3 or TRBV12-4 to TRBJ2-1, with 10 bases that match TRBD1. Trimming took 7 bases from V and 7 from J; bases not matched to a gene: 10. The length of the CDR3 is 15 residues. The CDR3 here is CASTLTGGASNEQFF. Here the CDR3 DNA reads TGTGCCAGCACCCTGACAGGGGGCGCATCTAATGAGCAGTTCTTC.

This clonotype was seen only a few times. CDR3 DNA: TGTGCCAGCTCACCAAGGGCAGGGGTGAACACTGAAGCTTTCTTT. Protein sequence: CASSPRAGVNTEAFF. The chain has TRBV18 and TRBJ1-1; D might be TRBD1 (6 bases). CDR1 and CDR2 (germline): KGHSH, LQKENI. Trimming removed 2 bases from V and 0 bases from J, with 10 bases in between. The CDR3 contains 15 residues.

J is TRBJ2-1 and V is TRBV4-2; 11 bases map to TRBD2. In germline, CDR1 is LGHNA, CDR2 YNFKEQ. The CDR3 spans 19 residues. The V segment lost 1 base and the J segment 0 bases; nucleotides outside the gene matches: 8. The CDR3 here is CASSQVASGRPLSYNEQFF. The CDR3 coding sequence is TGTGCCAGCAGCCAAGTGGCTAGCGGGAGGCCCCTCTCCTACAATGAGCAGTTCTTC.

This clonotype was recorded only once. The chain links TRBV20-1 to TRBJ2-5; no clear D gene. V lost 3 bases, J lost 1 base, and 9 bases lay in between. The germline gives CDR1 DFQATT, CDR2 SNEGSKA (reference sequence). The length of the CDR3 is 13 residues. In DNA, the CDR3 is TGCAGTGCTAGCGACACACCCCAAGAGACCCAGTACTTC. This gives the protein CSASDTPQETQYF.

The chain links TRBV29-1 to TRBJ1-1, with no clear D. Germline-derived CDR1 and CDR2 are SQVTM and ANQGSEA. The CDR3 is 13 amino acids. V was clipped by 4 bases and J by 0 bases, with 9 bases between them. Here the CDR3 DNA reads TGCAGCGTTGTGACCGTATTGAACACTGAAGCTTTCTTT. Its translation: CSVVTVLNTEAFF.

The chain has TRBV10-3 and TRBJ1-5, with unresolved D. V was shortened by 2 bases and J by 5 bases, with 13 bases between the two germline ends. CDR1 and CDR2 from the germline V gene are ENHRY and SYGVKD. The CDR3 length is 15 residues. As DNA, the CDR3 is TGTGCCATCAGTGAGAATTTCGGGGTCGATCAGCCCCAGCATTTT. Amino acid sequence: CAISENFGVDQPQHF.

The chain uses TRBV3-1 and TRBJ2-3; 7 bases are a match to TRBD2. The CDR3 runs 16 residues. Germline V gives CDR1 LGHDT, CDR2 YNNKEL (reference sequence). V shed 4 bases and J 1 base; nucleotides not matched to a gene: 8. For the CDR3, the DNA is TGTGCCAGCAGCCGGGAGGGCCAGTACCGCACAGATACGCAGTATTTT. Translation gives CASSREGQYRTDTQYF.

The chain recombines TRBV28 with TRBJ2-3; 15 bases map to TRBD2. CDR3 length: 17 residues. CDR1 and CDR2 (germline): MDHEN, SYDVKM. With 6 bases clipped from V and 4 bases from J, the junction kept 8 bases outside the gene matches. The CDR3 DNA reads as TGTGCCAGCAGCTATGGGACTAGCGGGAGGAGGGCAGATACGCAGTATTTT. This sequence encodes CASSYGTSGRRADTQYF.

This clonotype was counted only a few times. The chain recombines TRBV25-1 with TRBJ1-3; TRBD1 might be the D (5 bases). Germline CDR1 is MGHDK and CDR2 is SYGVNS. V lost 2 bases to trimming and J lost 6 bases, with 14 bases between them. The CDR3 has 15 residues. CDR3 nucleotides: TGTGCCAGCAGTGAAGCCGGGACCTTTTTAAACACCATATATTTT. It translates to CASSEAGTFLNTIYF.